One sample yielded the 9 T cell receptor beta chains listed below, sequenced in a study of shared clonotypes between healthy human individuals (dated by TCRdb to about 2020). Libraries came from the immunoSEQ multiplex PCR assay. TCRdb provides this immuneACCESS table in a form limited to in-frame rearrangements. Some clones are lacking; in checked studies, under half of them reflect an unresolved V gene, and why the rest are absent is not known. The sample includes under 2,000,000 clones, with about 95% observed a single time. The ten most abundant clones make up 1.2% of the sample. For the CD8 naive samples, CD45RO-negative cells were positively selected for CCR7, yielding a CD45RA+CCR7+ population from which TemRA cells were excluded. Sequencing was carried out using naive CD8+ T cells sorted from blood. The cell subset or site label, as the study defines it: CD45RA+CCR7+. These receptors came from a man younger than 35 in good health.

This clone was detected only once. The chain employs TRBV9 and TRBJ2-1; 8 bases match TRBD1. CDR1 and CDR2 from the germline V gene are SGDLS and YYNGEE. After removal of 0 bases from V and 10 bases from J, the junction contained 3 bases not matched to a gene. This CDR3 contains 13 residues. In DNA, the CDR3 is TGTGCCAGCAGCGTAGCGACAGGGGAGGAGCAGTTCTTC. Translated, it gives CASSVATGEEQFF.

This chain joins TRBV5-8 and TRBJ1-4; 9 nucleotides agree with TRBD1. Germline values: CDR1 SGHTS, CDR2 YDEGEE. V shed 3 bases, J shed 3 bases, and the junction held 9 bases outside the gene matches. The CDR3 runs to 17 residues. The CDR3: CASSSSPDRGSNEKLFF. The CDR3 bases are TGTGCCAGCAGCTCCTCACCAGACAGGGGGTCTAATGAAAAACTGTTTTTT.

The V gene is TRBV4-3, the J gene TRBJ2-7; 8 bases align to TRBD2. The germline CDR1 and CDR2 sequences are LGHNA and YSLEER. This CDR3 has 15 amino acids. After removal of 0 bases from V and 5 bases from J, the junction contained 6 bases not matched to a gene. The DNA of the CDR3 is TGCGCCAGCAGCCAAGAACGAGCGGGAGAGGACGAGCAGTACTTC. Protein product: CASSQERAGEDEQYF.

The count of this clone is one. V gene TRBV7-9 combines with J gene TRBJ2-7, with TRBD2 identical over 7 bases. Per germline, CDR1 SEHNR and CDR2 FQNEAQ (reference sequence). Trimming at V came to 3 bases and at J to 0 bases, leaving 5 bases not matched to a gene. The CDR3 loop spans 15 amino acids. The chain's CDR3 is CASSFTGGLSYEQYF. The CDR3 coding sequence is TGTGCCAGCAGCTTCACGGGAGGTCTCTCCTACGAGCAGTACTTC.

V is TRBV7-9 and J is TRBJ2-5; 8 positions match TRBD2. The V gene end was trimmed by 5 bases and the J gene end by 5 bases; junction bases not matched to a gene: 13. The V gene's germline CDR1 is SEHNR and CDR2 FQNEAQ (reference sequence). The CDR3 length is 16 residues. The CDR3, as DNA: TGTGCCAGCAGCCTCCTTATCGGGGGGGCGAGGGAGACCCAGTACTTC. Translated, it gives CASSLLIGGARETQYF. Supplemented by reference TRBV7-9 and TRBJ2-5, the full variable domain reads DTGVSQNPRHKITKRGQNVTFRCDPISEHNRLYWYRQTLGQGPEFLTYFQNEAQLEKSRLLSDRFSAERPKGSFSTLEIQRTEQGDSAMYLCASSLLIGGARETQYFGPGTRLLVL.

The gene calls are TRBV9 and TRBJ1-6; D gene ambiguous. V lost 0 bases, J lost 10 bases, and 11 bases lay in between. The CDR3 contains 14 residues. Germline CDR1 reads SGDLS; CDR2 reads YYNGEE. CDR3 DNA: TGTGCCAGCAGCGTAGGGGAGGGAGGCTCACCCCTCCACTTT. Its translation: CASSVGEGGSPLHF.

The chain links TRBV7-6 to TRBJ2-7; no clear D. The V end lost 2 bases, the J end lost 3 bases, and 8 bases lay between the germline ends. The CDR3 extends over 13 amino acids. In germline, CDR1 is SGHVS, CDR2 FNYEAQ. CDR3 amino acids: CASSLNFHYEQYF. CDR3 coding DNA: TGTGCCAGCAGCTTAAACTTCCACTACGAGCAGTACTTC.

The V gene is TRBV28, the J gene TRBJ1-2; D is undetermined. The germline V and J ends were trimmed by 5 bases and 7 bases, with 26 bases remaining between them. Germline assignment: CDR1 MDHEN and CDR2 SYDVKM. This CDR3 contains 17 residues. The DNA for the CDR3 is TGTGCCAGCAGTCTAGGGCAGGAATCCAATAAGGGAAGTGGCTACACCTTC. Amino acid sequence: CASSLGQESNKGSGYTF.

This CDR3 reads CASSPSGSSYNEQFF. The DNA of the CDR3 is TGTGCCAGCTCACCTAGCGGGAGCTCCTACAATGAGCAGTTCTTC. The chain combines TRBV18 with TRBJ2-1; TRBD2 matches 9 bases. V trimming: 3 bases; J trimming: 0 bases; junction bases outside the gene matches: 0. The CDR3 has 15 residues. Germline lookup yields CDR1 KGHSH and CDR2 LQKENI.